This is a list of T cell receptor beta chains from one sample in a study of OX40 agonist ivuxolimab in advanced cancers. Clones were sequenced by immunoSEQ multiplex PCR, and TCRdb holds only the in-frame ones, with some missing. The sample has tens of thousands of clones, around nine tenths seen once; the top ten hold roughly 0.44%. The sample in question was CD4+ or CD8+ T cells sorted from blood, obtained in a trial of the OX40 agonist ivuxolimab. The receptor set was obtained from an adult with an advanced solid tumor such as melanoma, head and neck, liver or kidney cancer. CDR3s include the opening cysteine and the closing phenylalanine or tryptophan. D genes are given only for firm matches.

d_call: TRBD1
j_call: NA
v_call: TRBV13
cdr3_length: 13
cdr3_aa: CASSGQGASEQYF

d_call: TRBD1
j_call: TRBJ2-7
v_call: TRBV7-2
cdr3_length: 14
cdr3_aa: CASSWTGAPYEQYF

d_call: NA
j_call: TRBJ1-1
v_call: TRBV18
cdr3_length: 16
cdr3_aa: CASSSGPGPSNTEAFF

d_call: NA
j_call: TRBJ2-7
v_call: TRBV2
cdr3_length: 13
cdr3_aa: CASQAGRGVEQYF

d_call: TRBD1
j_call: TRBJ2-3
v_call: TRBV5-4
cdr3_length: 14
cdr3_aa: CASSLQGAGNTQYF

d_call: NA
j_call: TRBJ2-5
v_call: TRBV5-4
cdr3_length: 16
cdr3_aa: CASSPGSGGALETQYF

d_call: TRBD1
j_call: TRBJ2-5
v_call: TRBV7-7
cdr3_length: 15
cdr3_aa: CASSLGTGPQETQYF

d_call: NA
j_call: TRBJ1-1
v_call: TRBV14
cdr3_length: 15
cdr3_aa: CASSLLGTMNTEAFF

d_call: TRBD1
j_call: TRBJ1-1
v_call: TRBV5-1
cdr3_length: 15
cdr3_aa: CASSPYTGGNTEAFF

d_call: NA
j_call: TRBJ2-3
v_call: TRBV5-4
cdr3_length: 13
cdr3_aa: CASSPQTTDTQYF

d_call: NA
j_call: TRBJ2-4
v_call: TRBV7-2
cdr3_length: 16
cdr3_aa: CASSLDVGGAGGIQYF

d_call: TRBD2
j_call: TRBJ2-2
v_call: TRBV13
cdr3_length: 17
cdr3_aa: CASTTWGGAQNTGELFF

d_call: TRBD2
j_call: TRBJ2-4
v_call: TRBV7-2
cdr3_length: 16
cdr3_aa: CASSQTSGGGSNIQYF

d_call: TRBD1
j_call: TRBJ2-1
v_call: TRBV7-8
cdr3_length: 16
cdr3_aa: CASSFLGTASYNEQFF

d_call: TRBD1
j_call: TRBJ1-4
v_call: TRBV18
cdr3_length: 15
cdr3_aa: CASAPRTGRNEKLFF